The clone carrying this TCR beta chain was counted many times. Its antigen remains unknown. This sample's TCRbeta library carried unique molecular identifier barcodes. TCRdb reprocessed the PCR reads with MiXCR, giving one entry per CDR3 protein. Of 200,000 to 250,000 distinct CDR3 sequences in the sample, approximately 8% were seen once. This record comes from a study of T-cell reconstitution after alpha-beta-depleted transplantation in children. Notes on the study in general: Hyperexpanded clones declined; after one year, newly produced T cells mostly supplied diversity. Several hundred expanded graft clones reportedly supplied alpha-beta T cells about two months after transplant.

Specimen: PBMCs, mostly from graft donor cells, collected 180 days after TCRalphabeta/CD19-depleted stem cell transplant. The receptor was derived from a male patient between 5 and 17 years old who had a stem cell transplant for acute lymphoblastic leukemia, so the T cells may come from the graft donor.

CDR3 DNA sequence: TGTGCCAGCAGCACGACAGGGTTCGAGCAGTACTTC. Translation gives CASSTTGFEQYF. The rearrangement joins TRBV7-6 to TRBJ2-7, with 7 nucleotides matching TRBD1. The trim removed 5 bases at V and 6 bases at J, leaving 4 bases unmatched. Germline values: CDR1 SGHVS, CDR2 FNYEAQ. This CDR3 is 12 amino acids long.